This T cell receptor (beta chain) was recovered during a study of naive and memory T cell subsets. This CDR3 is 15 amino acids long. CDR1 is PRHDT, CDR2 FYEKMQ, per germline (reference sequence). Trimming stripped 3 bases from V and 0 bases from J, with 6 bases between. Remarks on this clonotype: Its specificity is not known.

Alpha and beta libraries were amplified separately from the second PCR onward. Two oligonucleotides, mixed equimolar, formed the beta constant-region primer covering TRBC1 and TRBC2. Four rounds of PCR amplified the ligated cDNA using nested alpha and beta constant-region primers plus SP2. An oligonucleotide with the SP2 primer and a 12-nucleotide UMI was ligated to the cDNA 3' end. TCRdb analysed the UMI-ligation and nested PCR reads with MiXCR anew, one entry per CDR3 protein. This sample has over 100,000 distinct CDR3 sequences, with about 14% found just once. Overall study results and limits: Findings for naive and memory subsets could not be checked against ground truth. Possibly reflecting memory cells re-expressing CD45RA, a few larger clonotypes occurred in naive repertoires, especially CD8.

The V gene is TRBV13, the J gene TRBJ2-6; D may be TRBD2 (5 bases). The sequencing sample was made of naive CD8+ T cells from blood. The sequence came from a human donor in good health. This CDR3 is CASSFGSSGANVLTF. CDR3 coding DNA: TGTGCCAGCAGCTTTGGGAGCTCTGGGGCCAACGTCCTGACTTTC.